The source of this T cell receptor beta chain is a study of shared clonotypes between healthy human individuals. General observations from the study: Blood alone was sampled, and tissue repertoires likely differ. Donor clonotype sharing was expected to depend on sequencing depth.

Only in-frame clones appear in the TCRdb table, and some are missing; sequencing was by immunoSEQ multiplex PCR. The repertoire holds around 2,000,000 clones, with roughly 96% as singletons. Concerning this clone: What it recognizes is unknown. Other DNA sequences in the same sample also yield this CDR3.

The donors were adults (healthy and HIV-negative) with no recent acute infections or vaccinations. CD4+ cell separation produced CD45RA+ naive and CD45RA-negative memory subsets. The CDR3 loop spans 13 amino acids. V lost 2 bases and J 5 bases, leaving 9 bases between the germline ends. Germline V CDR1 and CDR2: SGDLS, YYNGEE. This receptor was obtained from a man between 18 and 29 years old in good health. Sequencing input: naive CD4+ T cells sorted from blood. The subset: CD45RA+ positively selected. This chain uses TRBV9 with TRBJ2-3; D gene ambiguous. The CDR3 DNA sequence: TGTGCCAGCAGCGTCGCCCCCCTAGATACGCAGTATTTT. It specifies CASSVAPLDTQYF.